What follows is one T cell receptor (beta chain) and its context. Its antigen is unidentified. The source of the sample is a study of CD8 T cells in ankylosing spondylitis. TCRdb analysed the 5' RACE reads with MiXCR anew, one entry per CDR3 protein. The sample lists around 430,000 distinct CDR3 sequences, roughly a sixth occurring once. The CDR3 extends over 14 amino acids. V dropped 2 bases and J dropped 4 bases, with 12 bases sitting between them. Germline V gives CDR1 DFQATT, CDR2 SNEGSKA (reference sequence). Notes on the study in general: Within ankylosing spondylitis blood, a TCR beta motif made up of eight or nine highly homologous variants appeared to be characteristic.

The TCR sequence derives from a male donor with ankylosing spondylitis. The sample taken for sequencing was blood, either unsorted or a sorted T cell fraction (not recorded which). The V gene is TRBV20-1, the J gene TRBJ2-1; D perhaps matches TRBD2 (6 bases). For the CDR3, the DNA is TGCAGTGCTAGACCCGCCCGGGGGTACAATGAGCAGTTCTTC. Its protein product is CSARPARGYNEQFF.